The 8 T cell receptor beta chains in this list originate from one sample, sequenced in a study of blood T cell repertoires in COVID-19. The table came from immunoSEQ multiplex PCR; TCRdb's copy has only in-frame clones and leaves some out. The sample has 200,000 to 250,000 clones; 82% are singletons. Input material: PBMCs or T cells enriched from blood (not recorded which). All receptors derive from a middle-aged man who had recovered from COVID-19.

The CDR3, as DNA: TGTGCCAGCAGTCAGGGACAGTCCGGTGAGCAGTACTTC. It codes for CASSQGQSGEQYF. V is TRBV27 and J is TRBJ2-7; 7 nucleotides match TRBD1. Germline CDR1 reads MNHEY; CDR2 reads SMNVEV (reference sequence). V was clipped by 5 bases and J by 7 bases; unmatched bases: 8. CDR3 length: 13 residues.

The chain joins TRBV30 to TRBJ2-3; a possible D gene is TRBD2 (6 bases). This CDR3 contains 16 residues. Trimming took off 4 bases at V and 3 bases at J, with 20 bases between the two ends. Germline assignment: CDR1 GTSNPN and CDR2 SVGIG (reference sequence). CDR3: CAWKRTGALGTDTQYF. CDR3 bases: TGTGCCTGGAAACGGACGGGAGCACTCGGGACAGATACGCAGTATTTT.

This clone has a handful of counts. CDR3 region: CASRSGPSTGRNYGYTF. DNA for the CDR3: TGTGCAAGTCGCTCCGGGCCGTCTACAGGGCGGAACTATGGCTACACCTTC. The J gene is TRBJ1-2, the V gene TRBV12-2; TRBD1, as called in the table, went unchecked against the DNA. TRBV12-2 is classified as a pseudogene. The CDR3 totals 17 residues.

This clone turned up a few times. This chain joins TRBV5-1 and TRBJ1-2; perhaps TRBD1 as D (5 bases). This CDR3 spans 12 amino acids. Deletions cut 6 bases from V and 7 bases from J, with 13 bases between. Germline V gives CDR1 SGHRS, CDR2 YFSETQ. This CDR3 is CASNDNRGGYTF. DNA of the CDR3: TGCGCCAGCAATGACAATAGGGGTGGCTACACCTTC. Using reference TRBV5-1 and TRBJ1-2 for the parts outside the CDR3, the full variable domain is KAGVTQTPRYLIKTRGQQVTLSCSPISGHRSVSWYQQTPGQGLQFLFEYFSETQRNKGNFPGRFSGRQFSNSRSEMNVSTLELGDSALYLCASNDNRGGYTFGSGTRLTVV.

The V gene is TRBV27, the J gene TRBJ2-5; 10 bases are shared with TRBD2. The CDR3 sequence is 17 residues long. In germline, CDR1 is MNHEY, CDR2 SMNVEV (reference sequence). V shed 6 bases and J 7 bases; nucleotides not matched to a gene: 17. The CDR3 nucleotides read TGTGCCAGCAGCCGGGAACCTTCAGCGGGAGGGCCAGGGACCCAGTACTTC. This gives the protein CASSREPSAGGPGTQYF.

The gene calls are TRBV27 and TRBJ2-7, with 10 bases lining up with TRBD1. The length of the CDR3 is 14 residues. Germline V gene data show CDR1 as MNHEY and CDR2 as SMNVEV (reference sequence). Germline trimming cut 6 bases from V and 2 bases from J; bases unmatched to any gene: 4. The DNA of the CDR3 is TGTGCCAGCAGATCCGGACAGGGGGCCTACGAGCAGTACTTC. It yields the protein CASRSGQGAYEQYF.

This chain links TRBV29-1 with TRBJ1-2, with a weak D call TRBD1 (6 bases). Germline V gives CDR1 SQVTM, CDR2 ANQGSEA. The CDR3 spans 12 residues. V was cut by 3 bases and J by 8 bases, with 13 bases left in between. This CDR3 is CSVERQGTGYTF. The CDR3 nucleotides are TGCAGCGTTGAGCGGCAGGGGACCGGCTACACCTTC.

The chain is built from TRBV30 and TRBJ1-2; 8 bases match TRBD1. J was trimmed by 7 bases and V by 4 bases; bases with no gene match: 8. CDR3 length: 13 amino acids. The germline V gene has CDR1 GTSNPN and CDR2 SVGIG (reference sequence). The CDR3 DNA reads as TGTGCCTGGATAAGGACAGGGTCAGGTGGCTACACCTTC. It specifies CAWIRTGSGGYTF. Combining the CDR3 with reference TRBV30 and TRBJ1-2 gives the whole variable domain SQTIHQWPATLVQPVGSPLSLECTVEGTSNPNLYWYRQAAGRGLQLLFYSVGIGQISSEVPQNLSASRPQDRQFILSSKKLLLSDSGFYLCAWIRTGSGGYTFGSGTRLTVV.